This T cell receptor (beta chain) was captured in a study of T cell responses to AZD1222 COVID-19 vaccine. Findings of the study overall: Receipt of two AZD1222 doses was followed by a rise in Spike-specific TCR breadth and depth. Regions left unmutated in variants are reportedly the target of nearly half of spike-specific TCRs. The donors showed a predominance of white British ancestry and of females, with possible underestimation of clonal diversity.

Repertoires were generated with immunoSEQ multiplex PCR, while TCRdb's copy carries only in-frame clones and drops some. The sample records over 50,000 clones, nearly 80% being singletons. To note about this clone: Its target is not known.

Material: peripheral blood, obtained 28 days after the second AZD1222 dose. This TCR was sampled from an adult who received the AZD1222 COVID-19 vaccine.

CDR3 amino acids: CASSIGPATGQGETQYF. DNA for the CDR3: TGTGCCAGTAGTATAGGCCCCGCCACAGGGCAGGGAGAGACCCAGTACTTC. The rearrangement joins TRBV19 to TRBJ2-5, with a possible D match to TRBD1 (6 bases). Germline CDR1 is LNHDA and CDR2 is SQIVND (reference sequence). V lost 1 base, J lost 4 bases, and 19 bases lay in between. The CDR3 contains 17 residues.